The 13 T cell receptor beta chains given below trace back to one sample, sequenced in a study of radiotherapy plus CTLA-4 blockade in lung cancer. TCRdb's copy holds only in-frame clones and misses some; the assay was immunoSEQ multiplex PCR. The data contain about 90,000 clones, approximately 75% of them singletons. The material sequenced was peripheral blood, taken from a patient treated with radiotherapy plus ipilimumab. These receptors were obtained from a human donor with non-small cell lung cancer that progressed on radiotherapy plus ipilimumab.

The chain joins TRBV27 to TRBJ2-1; D not certain. Looked up from germline, CDR1 is MNHEY and CDR2 is SMNVEV (reference sequence). This CDR3 region has 14 residues. Trimming cost V 4 bases and J 5 bases, with 12 bases left between them. The CDR3 region has the DNA TGTGCCAGCAGTTGGAACGGTCCAAACAATGAGCAGTTCTTC. Translation gives CASSWNGPNNEQFF.

The J gene is TRBJ2-5, the V gene TRBV4-2; 10 bases fit TRBD1. This CDR3 has 18 residues. V gave up 0 bases and J gave up 5 bases; unmatched junction bases: 12. Germline-derived CDR1 and CDR2 are LGHNA and YNFKEQ. Here the CDR3 DNA reads TGTGCCAGCAGCCAAGAGTTAGTCCGGACAGGGGGACGGGAGACCCAGTACTTC. Its protein product is CASSQELVRTGGRETQYF.

V gene TRBV7-9 combines with J gene TRBJ1-5; the D is unclear. In germline, CDR1 is SEHNR, CDR2 FQNEAQ (reference sequence). This CDR3 is 14 amino acids long. V was cut by 5 bases and J by 6 bases, with 14 bases left in between. The chain's CDR3 is CASSQERVGQPQHF. CDR3 bases: TGTGCCAGCAGCCAAGAAAGGGTAGGTCAGCCCCAGCATTTT.

The V call is TRBV7-2, the J call TRBJ1-1, with D hard to call. The CDR3 totals 15 residues. Per the germline V gene, CDR1 is SGHTA and CDR2 is FQGNSA. V lost 3 bases and J lost 3, with 14 bases in between. CDR3 DNA sequence: TGTGCCAGCAGCTTCAATCAAGGGCAGGACACTGAAGCTTTCTTT. Its protein is CASSFNQGQDTEAFF.

The chain combines TRBV18 with TRBJ2-7; D could derive from TRBD1 or TRBD2 (5 bases each). Germline V CDR1 and CDR2: KGHSH, LQKENI. This CDR3 has 14 amino acids. V was pared by 3 bases and J by 5 bases, with 14 bases between. Here the CDR3 DNA reads TGTGCCAGCTCACCCTCGGACGGGGCGCACGAGCAGTACTTC. It encodes CASSPSDGAHEQYF.

The chain couples TRBV19 to TRBJ1-2, with TRBD1 matching 9 bases. Losses at the gene ends were 7 bases for V and 3 bases for J; bases not matched to a gene: 12. The CDR3 spans 16 residues. Germline CDR1 reads LNHDA; CDR2 reads SQIVND (reference sequence). This CDR3 reads CASNTGGSLVDYGYTF. The CDR3 DNA sequence: TGTGCCAGTAATACAGGGGGCTCCCTTGTCGACTATGGCTACACCTTC.

CDR3 DNA sequence: TGTGCCAGCAGTACCAACAGGGGGCCCTACGAGCAGTACTTC. Translation: CASSTNRGPYEQYF. V is TRBV6-5 and J is TRBJ2-7; TRBD1 aligns across 9 bases. The J segment lost 2 bases and the V segment lost 5 bases, leaving 4 bases of the junction unmatched. Per the germline V gene, CDR1 is MNHEY and CDR2 is SVGAGI. There are 14 residues in the CDR3.

This chain connects TRBV2 to TRBJ2-7; D remains ambiguous. The CDR3 runs 13 residues. Trimming took 9 bases from V and 0 from J, leaving 12 bases between them. CDR1 is SNHLY, CDR2 FYNNEI, per germline. The CDR3 sequence is CASFSSLSYEQYF. The CDR3 DNA follows: TGTGCCAGTTTCTCGTCCCTCTCCTACGAGCAGTACTTC.

This clone was found once. CDR3 nucleotide sequence: TGTGCCAGCAACCGACAGGGAGGGGTCACCCAGTACTTC. Translated: CASNRQGGVTQYF. The chain employs TRBV6-5 and TRBJ2-5, with D tentatively TRBD1 or TRBD2 (7 bases each). Trimming removed 7 bases from V and 8 bases from J, with 17 bases in between. The CDR3 loop spans 13 amino acids. The germline V gene has CDR1 MNHEY and CDR2 SVGAGI.

The chain has TRBV7-2 and TRBJ2-5; maybe TRBD1 (5 bases). V was trimmed by 5 bases and J by 5 bases, leaving 12 bases between them. This CDR3 spans 13 amino acids. CDR1 SGHTA and CDR2 FQGNSA come from the germline V gene. For the CDR3, the DNA is TGTGCCAGCAGCATAGGGGATCCGGAGACCCAGTACTTC. Translating it yields CASSIGDPETQYF. Together with reference TRBV7-2 and TRBJ2-5, the CDR3 gives the full variable domain: GAGVSQSPSNKVTEKGKDVELRCDPISGHTALYWYRQSLGQGLEFLIYFQGNSAPDKSGLPSDRFSAERTGGSVSTLTIQRTQQEDSAVYLCASSIGDPETQYFGPGTRLLVL.

The chain employs TRBV7-8 and TRBJ1-1, with D maybe TRBD1 (5 bases). Germline V CDR1 and CDR2: SGHVS, FQNEAQ. Trimming pared 3 bases from V and 10 bases from J, leaving 15 bases between. The CDR3 is 13 residues long. The CDR3 sequence: CASSFSGSSGAFF. The CDR3 DNA follows: TGTGCCAGCAGCTTCTCAGGGTCCTCAGGAGCTTTCTTT.

The chain uses TRBV14 and TRBJ1-2; unclear D gene. Germline values: CDR1 SGHDN, CDR2 FVKESK. The V end lost 1 base, the J end lost 8 bases, and 8 bases lay between the germline ends. The CDR3 runs to 12 residues. The CDR3 region has the DNA TGTGCCAGCAGCCAAGCAGAACGAGGCTACACCTTC. This translates into CASSQAERGYTF.

The V gene is TRBV4-1, the J gene TRBJ2-1, with 9 bases identical to TRBD2. The ends lost 3 bases at V and 2 bases at J; junction bases unmatched: 5. Germline CDR1 and CDR2: MGHRA and YSYEKL. CDR3 size: 16 residues. CDR3 loop: CASSQGLAGTYNEQFF. The CDR3 DNA reads TGCGCCAGCAGCCAGGGGCTAGCGGGGACCTACAATGAGCAGTTCTTC.